The sequence of this T cell receptor beta chain was determined in a study of T cell responses to AZD1222 COVID-19 vaccine. Comment on this clone: Antigen: not known.

Germline assignment: CDR1 SGHAT and CDR2 FQNNGV. The ends were cut back, 5 bases at V and 6 bases at J, with 22 bases in the middle. The CDR3 has 16 residues. Notes on the study in general: There were mostly white British donors and more females than males, and clonal diversity was possibly underestimated. Only six individuals given AZD1222 were seropositive at baseline.

It was second doses at about 4 or about 12 weeks that were pooled. This table comes from immunoSEQ multiplex PCR, and its TCRdb copy is limited to in-frame clones, with some not included. The sample records 55,000 to 65,000 clones, 80% being singletons. This TCR was recovered from an adult who received the AZD1222 COVID-19 vaccine. Sequences were derived from peripheral blood, sampled 28 days after the second AZD1222 dose. V and J are TRBV11-2 and TRBJ1-2; D possibly corresponds to TRBD1 (5 bases). The CDR3: CASSPRGGLGFDGYTF. The CDR3 DNA is TGTGCCAGCAGCCCTCGGGGGGGGTTAGGATTTGATGGCTACACCTTC.